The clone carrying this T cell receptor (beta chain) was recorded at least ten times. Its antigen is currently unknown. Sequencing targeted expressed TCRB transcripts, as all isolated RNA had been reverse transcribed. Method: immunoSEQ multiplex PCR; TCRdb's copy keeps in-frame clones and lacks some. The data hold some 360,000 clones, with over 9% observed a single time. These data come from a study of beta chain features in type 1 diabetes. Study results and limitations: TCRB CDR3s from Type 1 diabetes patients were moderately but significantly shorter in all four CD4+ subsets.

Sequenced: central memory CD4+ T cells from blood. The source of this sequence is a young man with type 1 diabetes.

The CDR3 loop is CASKDNEQFF. The CDR3 DNA reads TGTGCCAGCAAGGACAATGAGCAGTTCTTC. The chain combines TRBV21-1 with TRBJ2-1. TRBV21-1 is a known pseudogene. This CDR3 is 10 amino acids long.